The rows below give T cell receptor beta chains drawn from one sample of a study of blood T cell repertoires in COVID-19. TCRdb's table, derived via immunoSEQ multiplex PCR, lists solely in-frame clones and lacks some. The table shows about 220,000 clones, with roughly 90% occurring only once. Sequencing was done on a sample of PBMCs or T cells enriched from blood (not recorded which). These receptors were taken from a man aged 30 to 39 who had been exposed to COVID-19. Both conserved end residues are part of each CDR3. The D gene is left open where the match is weak. Clone size, where shown, is once, few, many, or a class for clones that have expanded.

d_call: TRBD1
j_call: TRBJ1-2
v_call: TRBV5-1
clone_size: -
cdr3_nt: TGCGCCAGCAGCTATGGGACAGACTATGGCTACACCTTC
cdr3_aa: CASSYGTDYGYTF

d_call: -
j_call: TRBJ2-6
v_call: TRBV25-1
clone_size: -
cdr3_nt: TGTGCCAGCAGTGGGTTAGGGGGAACTGGGGCCAACGTCCTGACTTTC
cdr3_aa: CASSGLGGTGANVLTF

d_call: -
j_call: TRBJ2-7
v_call: TRBV18
clone_size: once
cdr3_nt: TGTGCCAGCTCATTCCCGGGGGACTACGAGCAGTACTTC
cdr3_aa: CASSFPGDYEQYF

d_call: TRBD2
j_call: TRBJ2-3
v_call: TRBV7-2
clone_size: few
cdr3_nt: TGTGCCAGCAGGCGCAGCGGGGGGGCCGTAGATACGCAGTATTTT
cdr3_aa: CASRRSGGAVDTQYF

d_call: -
j_call: TRBJ1-1
v_call: TRBV29-1
clone_size: -
cdr3_nt: TGCAGCGCTGGACAGCGGAACACTGAAGCTTTCTTT
cdr3_aa: CSAGQRNTEAFF

d_call: -
j_call: TRBJ1-2
v_call: TRBV6-1
clone_size: -
cdr3_nt: TGTGCCAGCAGTGAAGCCCAGGACAGAGCCGGAATCTATGGCTACACCTTC
cdr3_aa: CASSEAQDRAGIYGYTF

d_call: -
j_call: TRBJ1-1
v_call: TRBV9
clone_size: -
cdr3_nt: TGTGCCAGCAGCGTAGACTCCTTTAACACTGAAGCTTTCTTT
cdr3_aa: CASSVDSFNTEAFF

d_call: -
j_call: TRBJ2-1
v_call: TRBV3-1/TRBV3-2
clone_size: -
cdr3_nt: TGTGCCAGCAGCCAAGCCCCCTTATACAATGAGCAGTTCTTC
cdr3_aa: CASSQAPLYNEQFF

d_call: -
j_call: TRBJ1-1
v_call: TRBV29-1
clone_size: -
cdr3_nt: TGCAGCGTAGAAACAGGGAAAACTGAAGCTTTCTTT
cdr3_aa: CSVETGKTEAFF

d_call: TRBD1
j_call: TRBJ1-2
v_call: TRBV29-1
clone_size: -
cdr3_nt: TGCAGCGTTCCCCAGGGGGCAGGGATGGACTATGGCTACACCTTC
cdr3_aa: CSVPQGAGMDYGYTF

d_call: -
j_call: TRBJ1-3
v_call: TRBV7-6
clone_size: -
cdr3_nt: TGTGCCAGCAGCTTAGAAACAACAGGGTCTGGAAACACCATATATTTT
cdr3_aa: CASSLETTGSGNTIYF

d_call: -
j_call: TRBJ2-5
v_call: TRBV3-1/TRBV3-2
clone_size: once
cdr3_nt: TGTGCCAGCAGCCGAGATTGGACTGTACAAGAGACCCAGTACTTC
cdr3_aa: CASSRDWTVQETQYF

d_call: -
j_call: TRBJ2-3
v_call: TRBV6-5
clone_size: -
cdr3_nt: TGTGCCAGCAGTACAGACAGTTACCTCACAGATACGCAGTATTTT
cdr3_aa: CASSTDSYLTDTQYF

d_call: -
j_call: TRBJ1-4
v_call: TRBV6-5
clone_size: -
cdr3_nt: TGTGCCAGCAGCGACACAGCAACTAATGAAAAACTGTTTTTT
cdr3_aa: CASSDTATNEKLFF

d_call: TRBD1
j_call: TRBJ1-4
v_call: TRBV12-5
clone_size: -
cdr3_nt: TGTGCTAGTGGTTTCCGGACCGGGACAGTAACCGAAAAACTGTTTTTT
cdr3_aa: CASGFRTGTVTEKLFF

d_call: -
j_call: TRBJ2-1
v_call: TRBV4-3
clone_size: -
cdr3_nt: TGCGCCAGCAGCCAAGATCTAGAGGACAGCTCCTACAATGAGCAGTTCTTC
cdr3_aa: CASSQDLEDSSYNEQFF

d_call: -
j_call: TRBJ1-1
v_call: TRBV7-3
clone_size: -
cdr3_nt: TGTGCCAGCAGCTTGACCCGGGGGAACACTGAAGCTTTCTTT
cdr3_aa: CASSLTRGNTEAFF

d_call: TRBD1
j_call: TRBJ1-1
v_call: TRBV6-4
clone_size: -
cdr3_nt: TGTGCCAGCAGGAACACAGGGGGCACTGAAGCTTTCTTT
cdr3_aa: CASRNTGGTEAFF

d_call: -
j_call: TRBJ2-1
v_call: TRBV2
clone_size: -
cdr3_nt: TGTGCCAGCAGTGCCGACACTGAGCAGTTCTTC
cdr3_aa: CASSADTEQFF

d_call: -
j_call: TRBJ2-2
v_call: TRBV19
clone_size: -
cdr3_nt: TGTGCCAGTAGCCGGGTGAACACCGGGGAGCTGTTTTTT
cdr3_aa: CASSRVNTGELFF

d_call: -
j_call: TRBJ1-1
v_call: TRBV12-3/TRBV12-4
clone_size: -
cdr3_nt: TGTGCCAGCAGTCCCCGGGACAAAGCTTTCTTT
cdr3_aa: CASSPRDKAFF

d_call: TRBD1
j_call: TRBJ2-7
v_call: TRBV4-1
clone_size: once
cdr3_nt: TGCGCCAGCAGCCAAGAACCCGCGGTACAGGGGTTGAACGACGAGCAGTACTTC
cdr3_aa: CASSQEPAVQGLNDEQYF

d_call: TRBD2
j_call: TRBJ2-1
v_call: TRBV11-2
clone_size: -
cdr3_nt: TGTGCCAGCAGTTATAGCGGGGGGGTTGGTTATGAGCAGTTCTTC
cdr3_aa: CASSYSGGVGYEQFF

d_call: -
j_call: TRBJ2-2
v_call: TRBV9
clone_size: few
cdr3_nt: TGTGCCAGCAGCCCTCGGGACACCGGGGAGCTGTTTTTT
cdr3_aa: CASSPRDTGELFF

d_call: TRBD2
j_call: TRBJ2-2
v_call: TRBV2
clone_size: -
cdr3_nt: TGTGCCAGCAATAGCATAAGCGGGGGGGCAGCCGGGGAGCTGTTTTTT
cdr3_aa: CASNSISGGAAGELFF

d_call: -
j_call: TRBJ1-5
v_call: TRBV9
clone_size: -
cdr3_nt: TGTGCCAGCAGCGCGACGGGTAGCAATCAGCCCCAGCATTTT
cdr3_aa: CASSATGSNQPQHF

d_call: -
j_call: TRBJ1-1
v_call: TRBV4-2
clone_size: -
cdr3_nt: TGTGCCAGCAGCCAAGCGTCTCTAGGGGGGAACACTGAAGCTTTCTTT
cdr3_aa: CASSQASLGGNTEAFF

d_call: -
j_call: TRBJ2-3
v_call: TRBV7-9
clone_size: -
cdr3_nt: TGTGCCAGCAGCTTAGACGGGGGGCTCGCAGATACGCAGTATTTT
cdr3_aa: CASSLDGGLADTQYF

d_call: -
j_call: TRBJ1-3
v_call: TRBV19
clone_size: -
cdr3_nt: TGTGCCAGTAGCCCGGGAGCTGGAAACACCATATATTTT
cdr3_aa: CASSPGAGNTIYF

d_call: -
j_call: TRBJ2-1
v_call: TRBV6-5
clone_size: -
cdr3_nt: TGTGCCAGCAGTTTCAACAATGAGCAGTTCTTC
cdr3_aa: CASSFNNEQFF

d_call: -
j_call: TRBJ1-4
v_call: TRBV7-2
clone_size: -
cdr3_nt: TGTGCCAGCAGCCCCGGGGGGCGGGAAAAACTGTTTTTT
cdr3_aa: CASSPGGREKLFF

d_call: TRBD1
j_call: TRBJ1-5
v_call: TRBV2
clone_size: few
cdr3_nt: TGTGCCAGCAGGCCCCGGGACAGCCTTGATCAGCCCCAGCATTTT
cdr3_aa: CASRPRDSLDQPQHF

d_call: -
j_call: TRBJ2-3
v_call: TRBV5-5
clone_size: -
cdr3_nt: TGTGCCAGCAGCTCCGACATCACAGATACGCAGTATTTT
cdr3_aa: CASSSDITDTQYF

d_call: -
j_call: TRBJ1-2
v_call: TRBV7-3
clone_size: -
cdr3_nt: TGTGCCAGCAGCCCAACCGGTGGCAGGGGTAACTATGGCTACACCTTC
cdr3_aa: CASSPTGGRGNYGYTF

d_call: TRBD1
j_call: TRBJ2-1
v_call: TRBV5-1
clone_size: once
cdr3_nt: TGCGCCAGCAGCTTACAGGGGGCGCCCCGGGATGAGCAGTTCTTC
cdr3_aa: CASSLQGAPRDEQFF

d_call: -
j_call: TRBJ2-6
v_call: TRBV25-1
clone_size: -
cdr3_nt: TGTGCCAGCCTCTCTGGGGCCAACGTCCTGACTTTC
cdr3_aa: CASLSGANVLTF

d_call: TRBD1
j_call: TRBJ1-4
v_call: TRBV5-5
clone_size: -
cdr3_nt: TGTGCCAGCAGCCCGAAATCAGGGGGAAATGAAAAACTGTTTTTT
cdr3_aa: CASSPKSGGNEKLFF

d_call: -
j_call: TRBJ2-7
v_call: TRBV23-1
clone_size: few
cdr3_nt: TGCGCCAGCAGTCAACCCCGACGGGGCTCCTACGAGCAGTACTTC
cdr3_aa: CASSQPRRGSYEQYF

d_call: -
j_call: TRBJ1-6
v_call: TRBV3-1/TRBV3-2
clone_size: -
cdr3_nt: TGTGCCAGCCGGGGGGGGTACGGGTCACCCCTCCACTTT
cdr3_aa: CASRGGYGSPLHF

d_call: TRBD2
j_call: TRBJ2-1
v_call: TRBV5-1
clone_size: -
cdr3_nt: TGCGCCAGCAGCTATAGCGGACTAAGCGGGGGTCGGGATGAGCAGTTCTTC
cdr3_aa: CASSYSGLSGGRDEQFF

d_call: -
j_call: TRBJ1-2
v_call: TRBV6-1
clone_size: -
cdr3_nt: TGTGCCAGCAGTGAAGCGTTCTGGGGGCACTATGGCTACACCTTC
cdr3_aa: CASSEAFWGHYGYTF

d_call: TRBD1
j_call: TRBJ2-6
v_call: TRBV19
clone_size: once
cdr3_nt: TGTGCCAGTAGTAGAACAGGGGGCATTGATGGGGCCAACGTCCTGACTTTC
cdr3_aa: CASSRTGGIDGANVLTF

d_call: -
j_call: TRBJ1-2
v_call: TRBV6-5
clone_size: -
cdr3_nt: TGTGCCAGCACCCAAGACTTCTATGGCTACACCTTC
cdr3_aa: CASTQDFYGYTF

d_call: TRBD1
j_call: TRBJ1-1
v_call: TRBV7-9
clone_size: few
cdr3_nt: TGTGCCAGCAGCTCCGCCGGGGGAACAGGGGGCGTTCCTTTCTTT
cdr3_aa: CASSSAGGTGGVPFF

d_call: -
j_call: TRBJ2-6
v_call: TRBV6-5
clone_size: -
cdr3_nt: TGTGCCAGCAGCCCCTTCTCTGGGGCCAACGTCCTGACTTTC
cdr3_aa: CASSPFSGANVLTF

d_call: -
j_call: TRBJ2-7
v_call: TRBV7-9
clone_size: -
cdr3_nt: TGTGCCAGCAGCTTATTAGCAGGGGTCATAAGCGAGCAGTACTTC
cdr3_aa: CASSLLAGVISEQYF

d_call: TRBD1
j_call: TRBJ1-2
v_call: TRBV7-2
clone_size: -
cdr3_nt: TGTGCCAGCAGCCCTAGTGGGGGACAGGGAGGTTATGGCTACACCTTC
cdr3_aa: CASSPSGGQGGYGYTF

d_call: TRBD2
j_call: TRBJ2-4
v_call: TRBV4-2
clone_size: -
cdr3_nt: TGTGCCAGCAGCCCGTGGACTAGCGGGAGGATAGAGGGATTGGGCAAAAACATTCAGTACTTC
cdr3_aa: CASSPWTSGRIEGLGKNIQYF

d_call: TRBD1
j_call: TRBJ2-2
v_call: TRBV27
clone_size: -
cdr3_nt: TGTGCCAGCAGTTCGGGACAGGGGGCAACTTCCGGGGAGCTGTTTTTT
cdr3_aa: CASSSGQGATSGELFF

d_call: TRBD1
j_call: TRBJ1-3
v_call: TRBV9
clone_size: -
cdr3_nt: TGTGCCAGCAGCCTTGGACAGGGGAATTCGGGAAACACCATATATTTT
cdr3_aa: CASSLGQGNSGNTIYF

d_call: TRBD2
j_call: TRBJ2-3
v_call: TRBV28
clone_size: -
cdr3_nt: TGTGCCAGCAGTTTTCGGGGGGAATCAGATACGCAGTATTTT
cdr3_aa: CASSFRGESDTQYF

d_call: TRBD1
j_call: TRBJ1-1
v_call: TRBV2
clone_size: -
cdr3_nt: TGTGCCAGCAGTGCTGACAGGGGCATGAACACTGAAGCTTTCTTT
cdr3_aa: CASSADRGMNTEAFF

d_call: TRBD2
j_call: TRBJ2-2
v_call: TRBV7-3
clone_size: -
cdr3_nt: TGTGCCAGCAGCTCGACACCTAGCGGGCTGGGTGACACCGGGGAGCTGTTTTTT
cdr3_aa: CASSSTPSGLGDTGELFF

d_call: -
j_call: TRBJ1-2
v_call: TRBV10-3
clone_size: -
cdr3_nt: TGTGCCATCACCTCCGAGAGGGATCACTATGGCTACACCTTC
cdr3_aa: CAITSERDHYGYTF

d_call: TRBD1
j_call: TRBJ1-2
v_call: TRBV2
clone_size: -
cdr3_nt: TGTGCCAGCAGACCAACCACAGGGGATTTCTTGGATGGCTACACCTTC
cdr3_aa: CASRPTTGDFLDGYTF